A selection of T cell receptor beta chains follows, all from one sample in a study of T cells in Graves' hyperthyroidism and ophthalmopathy. In TCRdb, the multiplex PCR reads were re-called with MiXCR into one record per CDR3 protein. The sample lists 300,000 to 450,000 distinct CDR3 sequences; approximately 15% were seen once. Sequencing was performed on blood. These receptors were collected from a woman aged 60-75 years with Graves' hyperthyroidism. Each CDR3 is given with its conserved first and last residue. Each record gives: clone size, D gene, V gene, CDR3 length, J gene, CDR3 DNA, CDR3 protein. D genes are given only for firm matches. Expanded clones are given a class, and other clones once, few, many or no size at all.

>few|TRBD2|TRBV11-2|15|TRBJ2-2
TGTGCCAGCAGCGTAGGACTAGCGGGAGTCGGGGAGCTGTTTTTT
CASSVGLAGVGELFF
>NA|TRBD2|TRBV29-1|13|TRBJ2-7
TGCAGCGTTGAGCCTAGCGGGAGTTTTGAGCAGTACTTC
CSVEPSGSFEQYF
>few|NA|TRBV6-5|15|TRBJ2-2
TGTGCCAGCAGTTCGTCCGACCAGGGCACCGGGGAGCTGTTTTTT
CASSSSDQGTGELFF
>NA|TRBD1|TRBV20-1|15|TRBJ1-1
TGCAGTGCCCTAGACAGGGGGCGAATGAACACTGAAGCTTTCTTT
CSALDRGRMNTEAFF
>NA|NA|TRBV7-9|16|TRBJ2-7
TGTGCCAGCAGCTTAGGTGCGGGGGCTTTGTCCTACGAGCAGTACTTC
CASSLGAGALSYEQYF
>NA|NA|TRBV5-1|13|TRBJ2-3
TGCGCCAGCAGCGGGGGCGGGGAAGATACGCAGTATTTT
CASSGGGEDTQYF
>many|NA|TRBV13|12|TRBJ2-2
TGTGCCAGCGCCGAGGGCACCGGGGAGCTGTTTTTT
CASAEGTGELFF
>many|NA|TRBV3-1|14|TRBJ2-7
TGTGCCAGCAGCCAAGACCTCACAGGGTCTGAACAGTACTTC
CASSQDLTGSEQYF
>many|NA|TRBV20-1|13|TRBJ2-7
TGCAGTGCTAGAGGAGAACTAGCCCACGAGCAGTACTTC
CSARGELAHEQYF
>many|TRBD1|TRBV13|16|TRBJ1-6
TGTGCCAGCAGCTTAGGAACCGGGACAGCTAATTCACCCCTCCACTTT
CASSLGTGTANSPLHF
>many|NA|TRBV5-5|12|TRBJ1-1
TGTGCCAGCAGCGGGTATGGATCTGAAGCTTTCTTT
CASSGYGSEAFF
>many|TRBD2|TRBV10-3|15|TRBJ2-1
TGTGCCATCAGTGACTTGCGGGAGGTCTACAATGAGCAGTTCTTC
CAISDLREVYNEQFF
>NA|NA|TRBV19|13|TRBJ1-5
TGTGCCAGTAGTATAGCATTCAATCAGCCCCAGCATTTT
CASSIAFNQPQHF
>many|TRBD1|TRBV7-2|17|TRBJ2-1
TGTGCCAGCAGCTCCCGGGACAGGGGGCTCTCCTACAATGAGCAGTTCTTC
CASSSRDRGLSYNEQFF
>many|TRBD1|TRBV3-1|15|TRBJ1-2
TGTGCCAGCAGCCAAACGACAGGGGGCGGCTATGGCTACACCTTC
CASSQTTGGGYGYTF
>many|NA|TRBV12-3/TRBV12-4|16|TRBJ1-3
TGTGCCAGCGCGGGGGTACAGTTAAGCTCTGGAAACACCATATATTTT
CASAGVQLSSGNTIYF
>NA|NA|TRBV5-1|15|TRBJ1-4
TGCGCCAGCACCCCCTCGGCGGGAGTAGGAGAAAAACTGTTTTTT
CASTPSAGVGEKLFF
>many|TRBD2|TRBV7-9|15|TRBJ2-2
TGTGCCAGCAGCTCTAGCGGGAGTTGGACCGGGGAGCTGTTTTTT
CASSSSGSWTGELFF
>many|NA|TRBV24-1|12|TRBJ1-1
TGTGCCACCAGTGGGCAGGGGAGTTCAGCTTTCTTT
CATSGQGSSAFF
>few|NA|TRBV19|15|TRBJ1-5
TGTGCCAGTAGTATTGCAGGGCGCGGCAATCAGCCCCAGCATTTT
CASSIAGRGNQPQHF
>few|TRBD2|TRBV4-1|18|TRBJ2-7
TGCGCCAGCAGCCAACCTATACGGACTAGCGGGAGGAAGAACGAGCAGTACTTC
CASSQPIRTSGRKNEQYF
>NA|TRBD1|TRBV6-1|13|TRBJ1-4
TGTGCCAGCAGTGAACCGGGACAGCGAAAACTGTTTTTT
CASSEPGQRKLFF
>many|NA|TRBV9|14|TRBJ1-4
TGTGCCAGCAGCGCGGGGGGGTTTGGTGAAAAACTGTTTTTT
CASSAGGFGEKLFF
>many|NA|TRBV20-1|15|TRBJ1-4
TGCAGTGCTAGTGTACGGGACCTCTTTAATGAAAAACTGTTTTTT
CSASVRDLFNEKLFF
>many|NA|TRBV13|15|TRBJ2-7
TGTGCCAGCAGCTTAGGCAGGGGCGGTCGATACGAGCAGTACTTC
CASSLGRGGRYEQYF
>many|NA|TRBV15|18|TRBJ2-3
TGTGCCACCAGCAGAGATCCGCCCAGAGCCTTTGGTACAGATACGCAGTATTTT
CATSRDPPRAFGTDTQYF
>many|TRBD2|TRBV18|17|TRBJ2-3
TGTGCCAGCTCACTGACCCTGAAGTCGCTAGCGGCAGATACGCAGTATTTT
CASSLTLKSLAADTQYF
>NA|NA|TRBV12-3/TRBV12-4|14|TRBJ2-7
TGTGCCAGCAGTGGGAGCAGTAGCTCCTACGAGCAGTACTTC
CASSGSSSSYEQYF
>few|TRBD1|TRBV29-1|12|TRBJ1-4
TGCAGCGCCGCAGGGGGAGGGGAAAAACTGTTTTTT
CSAAGGGEKLFF
>once|NA|TRBV24-1|13|TRBJ2-2
TGTGCCGCCCCCCCCGGGGAGGAGGGGGAGCTGTTTTTT
CAAPPGEEGELFF
>few|TRBD2|TRBV5-1|15|TRBJ2-2
TGCGCCAGCAGCTGGGGAGGGCCGGTCACCGGGGAGCTGTTTTTT
CASSWGGPVTGELFF
>many|TRBD1|TRBV20-1|14|TRBJ1-2
TGCAGTGCCAGGGACAGCCGCACCGAGTATGGCTACACCTTC
CSARDSRTEYGYTF
>many|TRBD1|TRBV6-1|15|TRBJ1-2
TGTGCCAGCAGTTCCCGACAGGGGCGGAACTATGGCTACACCTTC
CASSSRQGRNYGYTF
>many|NA|TRBV3-1|13|TRBJ1-1
TGTGCCAGCAGGGATCGAGAGAACACTGAAGCTTTCTTT
CASRDRENTEAFF
>few|TRBD1|TRBV20-1|19|TRBJ1-5
TGCAGTGCTCCAGGGTCCGGGACAGGGGGTTTTGGAGGCAATCAGCCCCAGCATTTT
CSAPGSGTGGFGGNQPQHF
>NA|NA|TRBV15|15|TRBJ2-7
TGTGCCACCAGCAGAGATCTTAGATATTCCTACGAGCAGTACTTC
CATSRDLRYSYEQYF
>many|NA|TRBV12-3/TRBV12-4|12|TRBJ1-2
TGTGCCAGCAGTCCCTCCGACTATGGCTACACCTTC
CASSPSDYGYTF
>many|NA|TRBV20-1|13|TRBJ1-1
TGCAGTGCCCTCAGTACGGGGGAGACTGAAGCTTTCTTT
CSALSTGETEAFF
>NA|NA|TRBV24-1|12|TRBJ1-2
TGTGCCACCAGTGAGTCAGAATATGGCTACACCTTC
CATSESEYGYTF
>few|TRBD2|TRBV18|16|TRBJ2-1
TGTGCCAGCTCACCAGCGGGACTAGCGGGAAACAATGAGCAGTTCTTC
CASSPAGLAGNNEQFF
>many|NA|TRBV5-6|16|TRBJ2-5
TGTGCCAGCAGCTCCCCGATCGAAGGTGGCGTAGAGACCCAGTACTTC
CASSSPIEGGVETQYF
>many|NA|TRBV5-1|14|TRBJ1-1
TGCGCCAGCAGCATAGGACAGAGGAACACTGAAGCTTTCTTT
CASSIGQRNTEAFF
>many|NA|TRBV27|13|TRBJ2-5
TGTGCCAGCAGTTTGAGACAGTACGAGACCCAGTACTTC
CASSLRQYETQYF
>many|NA|TRBV11-1|15|TRBJ2-6
TGTGCCAGCAGCTTGGCTTCGTGGGGGGCCAACGTCCTGACTTTC
CASSLASWGANVLTF
>few|NA|TRBV15|14|TRBJ1-2
TGTGCCACCAGCAGAGATGTTGGCCCCTATGGCTACACCTTC
CATSRDVGPYGYTF
>NA|TRBD2|TRBV30|16|TRBJ2-5
TGTGCCTGGAGTTACCCCCTAGCGGGAGCCCAAGAGACCCAGTACTTC
CAWSYPLAGAQETQYF
>many|NA|TRBV12-3/TRBV12-4|18|TRBJ1-5
TGTGCCAGCAGTTTTGGGGATTGGGGAGGGGTGGGAGATCAGCCCCAGCATTTT
CASSFGDWGGVGDQPQHF
>many|NA|TRBV11-2|14|TRBJ2-5
TGTGCCAGCAGCTTAGGGACTACGCAAGAGACCCAGTACTTC
CASSLGTTQETQYF
>many|TRBD1|TRBV4-1|13|TRBJ2-7
TGCGCCAGCAGACGGACAGGCGAATACGAGCAGTACTTC
CASRRTGEYEQYF
>many|TRBD2|TRBV28|17|TRBJ2-2
TGTGCCAGCAGTCCCCAGAGCGGGAGGGCCCACACCGGGGAGCTGTTTTTT
CASSPQSGRAHTGELFF
>NA|NA|TRBV6-1|12|TRBJ2-7
TGTGCCAGCCTCTCAGGTTCCTACGAGCAGTACTTC
CASLSGSYEQYF
>many|NA|TRBV20-1|13|TRBJ1-1
TGCAGTGCTAGTGACCGGGACTCATATGAAGCTTTCTTT
CSASDRDSYEAFF
>many|NA|TRBV6-1|15|TRBJ1-1
TGTGCCAGCAGTTTCGACACTCCGGTGCGCACTGAAGCTTTCTTT
CASSFDTPVRTEAFF
>many|NA|TRBV6-2/TRBV6-3|16|TRBJ2-7
TGTGCCAGCAGTCCTTGGGCAGTCCCGCCTTCCTACGAGCAGTACTTC
CASSPWAVPPSYEQYF